The T cell receptor beta chain described here comes from a study of beta chain features in type 1 diabetes. The overall study: Patients looked much like healthy donors when it came to age, gender and cell yields.

Sequenced material consisted of expressed TCRB transcripts (all of the isolated RNA was reverse transcribed). Sequencing used immunoSEQ multiplex PCR; TCRdb keeps in-frame clones, though not all of them. The sample lists 200,000 to 300,000 clones, 11% occurring once. Concerning this clone: What it binds is not known.

Notes on the study in general: The VDJ junctions of type 1 diabetes patients carried fewer insertions and more deletions. People with Type 1 diabetes carried modestly yet significantly shorter TCRB CDR3s in all four CD4+ subsets.

This CDR3 spans 14 amino acids. Germline loops: CDR1 SGHTA, CDR2 FQGNSA. V lost 4 bases and J 0 bases, leaving 10 bases between the germline ends. The receptor was isolated from a man in his thirties or forties with type 1 diabetes. The sequenced sample consisted of naive CD4+ T cells from blood. The chain couples TRBV7-2 to TRBJ2-7; possibly TRBD1 for D (5 bases). CDR3 DNA: TGTGCCAGCAGCTCCAGGGTGAGCTCCTACGAGCAGTACTTC. Amino acid sequence: CASSSRVSSYEQYF.